These T cell receptor beta chains were read from a single sample in a study of shared clonotypes between healthy human individuals. This table comes from immunoSEQ multiplex PCR, and its TCRdb copy is limited to in-frame clones, with some not included. The data show roughly 500,000 clones, 90% to 97% seen once. Material: naive CD4+ T cells sorted from blood. These receptors were taken from a woman aged 30 to 39 in good health. Each CDR3 is given with its conserved first and last residue. The order of the fields is D gene, V gene, J gene, CDR3 protein. The D gene is left open where the match is weak.

>-|TRBV5-6|TRBJ1-1
CASSLYTNGGTEAFF
>-|TRBV2|TRBJ2-5
CASGAGKTQYF
>-|TRBV7-8|TRBJ1-1
CASSIEMNTEAFF
>-|TRBV28|TRBJ1-1
CASSLTGRKTTTEAFF
>-|TRBV4-1|TRBJ2-5
CASSQPDRIREQYF
>TRBD2|TRBV5-6|TRBJ2-7
CASSLFRREGPYEQYF
>-|TRBV5-1|TRBJ1-1
CASSAGSKAFF
>TRBD2|TRBV11-2|TRBJ2-7
CASSPFGIAGNSYEQYF
>-|TRBV5-1|TRBJ2-1
CASSLDRTEEQFF
>-|TRBV5-1|TRBJ1-3
CASRRETGLANTIYF
>-|TRBV7-2|TRBJ2-1
CASSPPGQPFGQFF
>TRBD1|TRBV5-1|TRBJ2-7
CASSLDRGREQYF
>-|TRBV19|TRBJ2-2
CASSTIELGPTGELFF
>-|TRBV6-5|TRBJ2-1
CASSYGPIINEQFF
>-|TRBV5-1|TRBJ2-7
CASSFTTSYEQYF
>TRBD2|TRBV7-9|TRBJ2-5
CASRISSGGDQETQYF
>-|TRBV18|TRBJ2-3
CASSPRGTDTQYF
>TRBD1|TRBV4-2|TRBJ1-5
CASSRDRGLQPQHF
>-|TRBV30|TRBJ2-5
CAWSVRGAETQYF
>TRBD2|TRBV10-3|TRBJ2-3
CAISESLAGVTDTQYF
>-|TRBV11-1|TRBJ2-2
CASSRQAFGELFF
>-|TRBV5-1|TRBJ2-1
CASSLVLAGNEQFF
>-|TRBV28|TRBJ1-2
CATAAFPNYGYTF
>-|TRBV28|TRBJ2-2
CAGSGTGELFF
>TRBD2|TRBV7-9|TRBJ2-2
CASNRLFAGGTGELFF
>TRBD1|TRBV2|TRBJ2-7
CASRGQGHPYEQYF
>-|TRBV28|TRBJ1-2
CASSLFYLAGTNYGYTF
>-|TRBV14|TRBJ2-6
CASSHTTGYSGANVLTF
>TRBD1|TRBV9|TRBJ1-2
CASSVAWGRQGTYGYTF
>-|TRBV13|TRBJ2-1
CASSLVLGPNEQFF
>TRBD1|TRBV19|TRBJ2-3
CASSSRQGVTDTQYF
>-|TRBV4-2|TRBJ2-5
CASSQDRGSGETQYF
>TRBD1|TRBV5-1|TRBJ1-3
CASSTGVSGNTIYF
>-|TRBV5-1|-
CASSLAGRYEQYF
>-|TRBV28|TRBJ1-2
CASARGGTYGYTF
>-|TRBV9|TRBJ1-1
CASSPSTVNTEAFF
>TRBD1|TRBV11-2|TRBJ2-5
CASSLMGQGAFDQYF
>TRBD1|TRBV14|TRBJ2-1
CASSRRQGNEQFF
>TRBD2|TRBV29-1|TRBJ2-7
CSARKLAGTFEQYF
>-|TRBV5-1|TRBJ2-1
CASSLNAYEQFF
>-|TRBV20-1|TRBJ2-1
CSKKGYNEQFF